The 11 T cell receptor beta chains reported below all come from one sample, sequenced in a study of shared clonotypes between healthy human individuals. Clones were sequenced by immunoSEQ multiplex PCR, and TCRdb holds only the in-frame ones, with some missing. The data show around 600,000 clones, 95% to 98% seen once. Only CD45RO-negative cells positively selected for CCR7 counted as naive CD8 cells, so terminally differentiated effector memory CD45RA+ cells were excluded. The sample comprised naive CD8+ T cells sorted from blood. The source of these receptors is a man in his thirties or forties in good health.

This chain uses TRBV9 with TRBJ2-3, with D perhaps being TRBD1 or TRBD2 (6 bases each). CDR3 size: 18 residues. The V and J ends lost 4 bases and 2 bases respectively, with 23 bases between them. The germline V gene has CDR1 SGDLS and CDR2 YYNGEE. CDR3 bases: TGTGCCAGCAGCCCCTTGGAAGGGGGGACCCTCACCACAGATACGCAGTATTTT. Its protein product is CASSPLEGGTLTTDTQYF.

J is TRBJ1-1 and V is TRBV7-9, with D possibly being TRBD1 (5 bases). CDR3 size: 15 residues. Per the germline V gene, CDR1 is SEHNR and CDR2 is FQNEAQ (reference sequence). Trimming removed 4 bases at V and 0 bases at J, with 12 bases between. The CDR3 region is CASSSRGGVNTEAFF. CDR3 DNA sequence: TGTGCCAGCAGCTCCCGCGGAGGGGTGAACACTGAAGCTTTCTTT.

The chain carries TRBV6-5 and TRBJ2-1; tentatively, D is TRBD1 (6 bases). The CDR3 extends over 15 amino acids. Trimming shortened V by 8 bases and J by 2 bases, and 16 bases separated the two germline ends. Germline lookup yields CDR1 MNHEY and CDR2 SVGAGI. CDR3 protein: CASSLTGTTYNEQFF. CDR3 DNA: TGTGCCAGCTCGTTGACCGGGACAACCTACAATGAGCAGTTCTTC.

The chain uses TRBV6-1 and TRBJ1-1, with D possibly being TRBD1 (6 bases). Trimming removed 5 bases at V and 4 bases at J, with 14 bases between. This CDR3 is built from 14 residues. Germline CDR1 reads MNHNS; CDR2 reads SASEGT. In nucleotides, the CDR3 is TGTGCCAGCAGTATTCAGGGGATGGTCACTGAAGCTTTCTTT. Its translation is CASSIQGMVTEAFF.

The chain links TRBV29-1 to TRBJ1-2; no clear D. This CDR3 has 13 residues. V was shortened by 0 bases and J by 4 bases, with 9 bases between the two germline ends. Germline CDR1 reads SQVTM; CDR2 reads ANQGSEA. The CDR3 here is CSVEDRIFYGYTF. The CDR3, as DNA: TGCAGCGTTGAAGATCGGATTTTCTATGGCTACACCTTC.

The rearrangement joins TRBV25-1 to TRBJ1-1; weak D call: TRBD1 (5 bases). The germline CDR1 and CDR2 sequences are MGHDK and SYGVNS. The CDR3 extends over 11 amino acids. The V end was cut by 2 bases, the J end by 12 bases, with 10 bases between. The CDR3 loop reads CASSEGRETFF. The CDR3 DNA reads TGTGCCAGCAGTGAAGGCAGGGAAACTTTCTTT.

This chain links TRBV5-4 with TRBJ2-7; TRBD1 is a possible D gene (6 bases). The germline V and J ends were trimmed by 3 bases and 3 bases, with 28 bases remaining between them. This CDR3 spans 19 amino acids. Germline values: CDR1 SGHNT, CDR2 YYREEE (reference sequence). This CDR3 reads CASSWAAGESSGFDYEQYF. The CDR3 DNA sequence: TGTGCCAGCAGCTGGGCGGCAGGGGAGTCATCCGGCTTTGACTACGAGCAGTACTTC.

This chain uses TRBV5-1 with TRBJ1-4; D call uncertain. The CDR3 sequence is 11 residues long. With 2 bases removed from V and 11 bases from J, the gap between germline ends came to 7 bases. The V gene's germline CDR1 is SGHRS and CDR2 YFSETQ. The CDR3 loop reads CASSLGQKLFF. For the CDR3, the DNA is TGCGCCAGCAGCTTAGGGCAGAAACTGTTTTTT.

V usage is TRBV6-6 and J usage is TRBJ2-1; maybe TRBD2 (5 bases). The length of the CDR3 is 15 residues. The germline V and J ends were trimmed by 8 bases and 1 base, with 15 bases remaining between them. The germline gives CDR1 MNHNY, CDR2 SVGAGI (reference sequence). In DNA, the CDR3 is TGTGCCAGCTTTACGAGCGGAGGATCCTACAATGAGCAGTTCTTC. Its protein product is CASFTSGGSYNEQFF.

The chain links TRBV7-9 to TRBJ1-5; D is possibly TRBD1 (6 bases). The V gene lost 7 bases and the J gene lost 5 bases, with 21 bases spanning the gap. The germline CDR1 and CDR2 sequences are SEHNR and FQNEAQ (reference sequence). This CDR3 spans 16 amino acids. The CDR3: CASTAGEQTIHQPQHF. CDR3 nucleotides: TGTGCCAGCACCGCAGGGGAGCAGACGATTCATCAGCCCCAGCATTTT.

V gene TRBV11-1 combines with J gene TRBJ2-1, with D hard to call. This CDR3 comprises 17 residues. V lost 1 base to trimming and J lost 6 bases, with 19 bases between them. Germline V gene sequence: CDR1 SGHAT, CDR2 FQDESV (reference sequence). In nucleotides, the CDR3 is TGTGCCAGCAGCTTAGAGTCGGTACGGCCCACACCCAATGAGCAGTTCTTC. It translates to CASSLESVRPTPNEQFF.